This T cell receptor beta chain was captured by sequencing in a study of vaccination and CD4 T cells after COVID-19. Across the whole study: Post-vaccine sampling followed dose two by a median roughly 65 days (range 14 to 241). Spike peptides, overlapping and drawn from SARS-CoV-2, HCoV-NL63, HCoV-OC43 and HCoV-229E, were used to stimulate cells.

Researchers used the Oncomine TCR Beta short-read assay to sequence DNA from cultured CD4+ T cells. The source of extracted genomic DNA was cultured CD4+ T cells. Using its own MiXCR run on the PCR reads, TCRdb lists one record per CDR3 protein. The repertoire consists of around 11,000 distinct CDR3 sequences, with about 29% occurring once and the leading ten covering 15% to 20%. In its sample, this clonotype ranks as medium-sized. What it binds is not known. Treatment denoted: approximately nine-day PBMC culture with coronavirus spike peptide pools or control peptides (ViraFEST assay). Before the COVID-19 pandemic (2011-2018), CD4+ T cells were obtained from the unexposed donor. ViraFEST used peptide pools to expand antigen-specific T cells and subsequently sequenced their TCRs. Whenever cell numbers allowed, CD4+ T cells from unexposed donors were probed with SARS-CoV-2 S/N and four cold-coronavirus spikes.

This receptor was identified in a human donor in good health. The source material was CD4+ T cells from blood, cultured in vitro.

The CDR3 DNA reads as TGTGCCACCAGCAGACGCGGGGTGGACAGCCTAACGCAGTATTTT. Translated, it gives CATSRRGVDSLTQYF. V and J are TRBV15 and TRBJ2-3; D possibly uses TRBD1 or TRBD2 (6 bases each). The CDR3 covers 15 residues. V lost 2 bases to trimming and J lost 9 bases, with 18 bases between them. From germline, CDR1 is LNHNV and CDR2 YYDKDF (reference sequence).